This T cell receptor beta chain was captured in a study of cytomegalovirus exposure and HLA in healthy donors. Germline V gene lookup returns CDR1 SGDLS and CDR2 YYNGEE. The CDR3 spans 14 residues. The germline V and J ends were trimmed by 0 bases and 4 bases, with 10 bases remaining between them. Profiling relied on immunoSEQ multiplex PCR, and the TCRdb table lists in-frame clones only, not all of them. The table lists tens of thousands of clones, roughly 94% of them singletons. This chain joins TRBV9 and TRBJ2-5, with D possibly TRBD1 on 5 matching bases. Sequencing was done on a sample of PBMCs. This TCR was recovered from a young woman in good health and CMV-seronegative. This CDR3 is CASSVGVQGETQYF. CDR3 DNA sequence: TGTGCCAGCAGCGTAGGCGTCCAGGGAGAGACCCAGTACTTC.